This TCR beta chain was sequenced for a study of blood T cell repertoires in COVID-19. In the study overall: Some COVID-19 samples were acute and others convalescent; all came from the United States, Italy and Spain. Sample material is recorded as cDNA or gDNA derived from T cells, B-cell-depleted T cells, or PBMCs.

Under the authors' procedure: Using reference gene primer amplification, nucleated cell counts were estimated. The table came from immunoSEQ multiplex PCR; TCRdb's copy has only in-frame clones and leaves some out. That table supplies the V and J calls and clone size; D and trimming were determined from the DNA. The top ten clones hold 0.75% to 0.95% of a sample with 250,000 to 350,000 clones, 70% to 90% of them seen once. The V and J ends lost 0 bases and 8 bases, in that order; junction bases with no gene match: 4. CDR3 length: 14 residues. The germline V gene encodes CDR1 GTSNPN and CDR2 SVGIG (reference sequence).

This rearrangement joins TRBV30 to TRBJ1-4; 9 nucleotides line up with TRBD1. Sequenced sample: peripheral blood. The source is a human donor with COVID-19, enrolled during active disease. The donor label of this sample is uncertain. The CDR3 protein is CAWSVQGAEEKLFF. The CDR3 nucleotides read TGTGCCTGGAGTGTACAGGGGGCGGAAGAAAAACTGTTTTTT.